The 10 T cell receptor beta chains in this list originate from one sample, sequenced in a study of OX40 agonist ivuxolimab in advanced cancers. Library preparation employed the immunoSEQ multiplex PCR assay. Drawn from immuneACCESS, this table holds only the in-frame rearrangements with V and J called that TCRdb kept. Clones are partly lost; checked studies trace under half to an unresolved V gene and leave the rest unexplained. For this sample the table gives about 58,000 clones, of which around 78% were detected only once. The ten largest clones represent 3% to 3.5% of the sample. Sequenced here: CD4+ or CD8+ T cells sorted from blood, sampled in a trial of the OX40 agonist ivuxolimab. Receptor source: an adult with an advanced solid tumor such as melanoma, head and neck, liver or kidney cancer.

The V gene is TRBV5-1, the J gene TRBJ1-2, with D unclear. The CDR3 covers 13 residues. CDR1 and CDR2 (germline): SGHRS, YFSETQ. V dropped 2 bases and J dropped 6 bases, with 11 bases sitting between them. CDR3 in DNA: TGCGCCAGCAGCTTCGGTGGGCTGAATGGCTACACCTTC. Protein: CASSFGGLNGYTF.

The rearrangement uses TRBV12-2 and TRBJ1-4. TRBV12-2 is flagged as a pseudogene. This CDR3 region has 17 residues. As DNA, the CDR3 is TGTGCAAGTCGCTTAGGGACTACGGACGGAGCTAATGAAAAACTGTTTTTT. Translation: CASRLGTTDGANEKLFF.

The chain joins TRBV5-4 to TRBJ1-3, with D possibly being TRBD1 (5 bases). V lost 0 bases and J 16 bases, leaving 29 bases between the germline ends. Germline V gene lookup returns CDR1 SGHNT and CDR2 YYREEE (reference sequence). The CDR3 sequence is 17 residues long. The CDR3 nucleotides read TGTGCCAGCAGCTTGGGTTTGGGGGATTCTACCGGCAAAGAATTGTATTTT. Its protein is CASSLGLGDSTGKELYF.

This rearrangement joins TRBV18 to TRBJ1-2; no firm D call. Germline V gene data show CDR1 as KGHSH and CDR2 as LQKENI. Trimming took 2 bases from V and 6 from J, leaving 13 bases between them. CDR3 length: 14 amino acids. Here the CDR3 DNA reads TGTGCCAGCTCACCAAATGGCCAGTCTGATGGCTACACCTTC. This sequence encodes CASSPNGQSDGYTF.

This clone has a single count. The genes are TRBV7-6 and TRBJ2-3; perhaps TRBD2 as D (6 bases). This CDR3 region has 15 residues. The germline V gene encodes CDR1 SGHVS and CDR2 FNYEAQ. V dropped 1 base and J dropped 8 bases, with 16 bases sitting between them. The CDR3 reads CASSLVEGMGGTQYF. CDR3 DNA: TGTGCCAGCAGCTTAGTAGAGGGGATGGGAGGTACGCAGTATTTT.

The J gene is TRBJ2-3, the V gene TRBV18, with D unresolved. Trimming shortened V by 2 bases and J by 5 bases, and 5 bases separated the two germline ends. The CDR3 runs to 12 residues. Germline CDR1 and CDR2: KGHSH and LQKENI. CDR3: CASSPVEDTQYF. In nucleotides, the CDR3 is TGTGCCAGCTCACCAGTAGAAGATACGCAGTATTTT.

V is TRBV5-8 and J is TRBJ2-2, with D hard to call. Germline V CDR1 and CDR2: SGHTS, YDEGEE. The V end was cut by 3 bases, the J end by 5 bases, with 8 bases between. The CDR3 has 13 amino acids. CDR3 protein: CASSSRNTGELFF. CDR3 DNA: TGTGCCAGCAGCTCTCGGAATACCGGGGAGCTGTTTTTT. The full variable domain, rest sourced from reference TRBV5-8 and TRBJ2-2, is EAGVTQSPTHLIKTRGQQATLRCSPISGHTSVYWYQQALGLGLQFLLWYDEGEERNRGNFPPRFSGRQFPNYSSELNVNALELEDSALYLCASSSRNTGELFFGEGSRLTVL.

This chain uses TRBV11-3 with TRBJ1-2; a possible D gene is TRBD1 (5 bases). There are 15 residues in the CDR3. Germline V gives CDR1 SGHNT, CDR2 YENEEA. V was pared by 0 bases and J by 14 bases, with 22 bases between. The CDR3 DNA follows: TGTGCCAGCAGCTTAGATGGGGGACCGACCGCCGGGTTAACCTTC. This codes for CASSLDGGPTAGLTF.

The V gene is TRBV6-1, the J gene TRBJ1-2; a possible D gene is TRBD1 (5 bases). V dropped 2 bases and J dropped 8 bases, with 15 bases sitting between them. This CDR3 has 14 amino acids. Germline lookup yields CDR1 MNHNS and CDR2 SASEGT. The CDR3 loop reads CASSENRRAGGYTF. CDR3 in DNA: TGTGCCAGCAGTGAAAACCGCAGGGCTGGGGGCTACACCTTC.

In this sample, this clone turned up a few times. This chain uses TRBV7-3 with TRBJ2-5; TRBD2 matches 7 bases. The CDR3 is 15 amino acids. In germline, CDR1 is SGHTA, CDR2 FQGTGA. Trimming cost V 2 bases and J 2 bases; bases outside gene matches: 5. The CDR3 spells CASSLGGRGQETQYF. The CDR3 DNA reads as TGTGCCAGCAGCTTAGGCGGGCGGGGGCAAGAGACCCAGTACTTC.